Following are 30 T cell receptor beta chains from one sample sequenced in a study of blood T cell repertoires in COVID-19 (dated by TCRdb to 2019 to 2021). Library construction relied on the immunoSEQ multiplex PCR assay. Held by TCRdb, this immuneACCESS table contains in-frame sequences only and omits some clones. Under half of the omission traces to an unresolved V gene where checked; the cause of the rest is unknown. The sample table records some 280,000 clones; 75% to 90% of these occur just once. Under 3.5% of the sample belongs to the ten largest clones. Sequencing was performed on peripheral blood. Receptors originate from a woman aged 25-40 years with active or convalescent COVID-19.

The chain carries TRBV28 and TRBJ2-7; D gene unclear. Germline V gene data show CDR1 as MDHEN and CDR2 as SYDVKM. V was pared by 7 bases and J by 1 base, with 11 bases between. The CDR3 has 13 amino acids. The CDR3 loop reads CASTKSPSYEQYF. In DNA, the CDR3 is TGTGCCAGCACCAAAAGCCCTTCCTACGAGCAGTACTTC. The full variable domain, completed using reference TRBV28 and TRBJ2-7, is DVKVTQSSRYLVKRTGEKVFLECVQDMDHENMFWYRQDPGLGLRLIYFSYDVKMKEKGDIPEGYSVSREKKERFSLILESASTNQTSMYLCASTKSPSYEQYFGPGTRLTVT.

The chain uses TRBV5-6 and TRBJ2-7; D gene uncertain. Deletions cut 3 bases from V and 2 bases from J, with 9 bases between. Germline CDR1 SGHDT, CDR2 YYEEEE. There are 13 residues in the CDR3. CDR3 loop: CASSSTLTYEQYF. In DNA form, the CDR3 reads TGTGCCAGCAGCTCGACACTTACCTACGAGCAGTACTTC.

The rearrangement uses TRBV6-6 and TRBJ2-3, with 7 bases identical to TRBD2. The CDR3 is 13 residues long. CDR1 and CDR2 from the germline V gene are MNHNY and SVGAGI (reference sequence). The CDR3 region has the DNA TGTGCAGCCAGCGGGGCGAACACAGATACGCAGTATTTT. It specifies CAASGANTDTQYF.

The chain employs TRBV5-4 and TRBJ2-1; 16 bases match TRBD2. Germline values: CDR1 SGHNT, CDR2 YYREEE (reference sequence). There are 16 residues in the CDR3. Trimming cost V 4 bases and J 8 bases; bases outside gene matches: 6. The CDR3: CASSKGLAGGEDEQFF. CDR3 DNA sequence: TGTGCCAGCAGCAAGGGACTAGCGGGGGGGGAGGATGAGCAGTTCTTC.

The CDR3 nucleotides read TGTGCCAGTAGTAACCCGGGGGGTATGGGGCAGCCCCAGCATTTT. This encodes CASSNPGGMGQPQHF. This sequence joins TRBV19 and TRBJ1-5, with a weak D call TRBD1 (5 bases). Looked up from germline, CDR1 is LNHDA and CDR2 is SQIVND (reference sequence). The CDR3 length is 15 residues. The V and J ends lost 4 bases and 7 bases respectively, with 17 bases between them.

CDR3 region: CATSPARGSDNQPQHF. In DNA, the CDR3 is TGTGCCACCAGTCCGGCGCGGGGGAGTGACAATCAGCCCCAGCATTTT. This sequence joins TRBV24-1 and TRBJ1-5, with D perhaps matching TRBD1 (5 bases). Trimming shortened V by 6 bases and J by 3 bases, and 17 bases separated the two germline ends. Germline values: CDR1 KGHDR, CDR2 SFDVKD. This CDR3 has 16 residues.

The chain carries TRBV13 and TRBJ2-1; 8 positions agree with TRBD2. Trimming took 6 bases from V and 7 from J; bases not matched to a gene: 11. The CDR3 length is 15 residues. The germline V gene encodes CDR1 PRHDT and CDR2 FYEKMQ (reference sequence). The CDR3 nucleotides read TGTGCCAGCAGTCCCGAACGGGGGGGCTGGAATGAGCAGTTCTTC. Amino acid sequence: CASSPERGGWNEQFF. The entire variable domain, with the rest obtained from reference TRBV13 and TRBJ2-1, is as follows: AAGVIQSPRHLIKEKRETATLKCYPIPRHDTVYWYQQGPGQDPQFLISFYEKMQSDKGSIPDRFSAQQFSDYHSELNMSSLELGDSALYFCASSPERGGWNEQFFGPGTRLTVL.

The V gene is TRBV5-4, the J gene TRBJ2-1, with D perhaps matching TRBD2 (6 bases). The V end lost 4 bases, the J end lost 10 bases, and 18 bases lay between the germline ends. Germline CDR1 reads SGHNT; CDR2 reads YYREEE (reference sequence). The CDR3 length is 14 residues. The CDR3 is CASSPGSSRGEQFF. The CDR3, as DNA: TGTGCCAGCAGCCCGGGGTCCTCACGGGGGGAGCAGTTCTTC.

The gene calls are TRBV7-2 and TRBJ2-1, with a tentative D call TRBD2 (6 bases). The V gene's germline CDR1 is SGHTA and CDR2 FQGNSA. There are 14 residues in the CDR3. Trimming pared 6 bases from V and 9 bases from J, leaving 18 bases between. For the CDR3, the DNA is TGTGCCAGCAGGCCGACTAGGACTAATGGTGAGCAGTTCTTC. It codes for CASRPTRTNGEQFF.

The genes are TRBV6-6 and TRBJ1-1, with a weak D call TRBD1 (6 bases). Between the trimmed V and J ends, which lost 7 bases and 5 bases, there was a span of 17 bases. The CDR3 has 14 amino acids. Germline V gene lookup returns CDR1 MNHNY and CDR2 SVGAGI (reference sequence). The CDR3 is CASIPTGSWTEAFF. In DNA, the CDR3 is TGTGCCAGCATCCCTACAGGGTCTTGGACTGAAGCTTTCTTT.

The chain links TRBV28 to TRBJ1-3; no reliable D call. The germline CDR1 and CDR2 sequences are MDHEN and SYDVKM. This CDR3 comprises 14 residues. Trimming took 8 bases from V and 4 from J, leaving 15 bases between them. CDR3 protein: CASQALGSGNTIYF. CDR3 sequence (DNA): TGTGCCAGCCAGGCCCTGGGCTCGGGAAACACCATATATTTT.

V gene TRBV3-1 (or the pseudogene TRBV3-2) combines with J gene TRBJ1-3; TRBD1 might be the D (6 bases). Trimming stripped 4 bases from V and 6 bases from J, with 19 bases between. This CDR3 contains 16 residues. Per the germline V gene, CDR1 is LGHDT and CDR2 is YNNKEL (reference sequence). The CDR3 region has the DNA TGTGCCAGCAGCCCCACACGACGCGGGGGCGTAAACACCATATATTTT. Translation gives CASSPTRRGGVNTIYF.

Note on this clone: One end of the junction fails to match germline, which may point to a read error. The CDR3 coding sequence is TGTGCTAGCAGCATTGACAGGATCTCAGAGACCCAGTACTTC. Protein product: CASSIDRISETQYF. V gene TRBV7-7 combines with J gene TRBJ2-5; perhaps TRBD1 as D (6 bases). This CDR3 contains 14 residues. Per germline, CDR1 SSHAT and CDR2 FNYEAQ (reference sequence).

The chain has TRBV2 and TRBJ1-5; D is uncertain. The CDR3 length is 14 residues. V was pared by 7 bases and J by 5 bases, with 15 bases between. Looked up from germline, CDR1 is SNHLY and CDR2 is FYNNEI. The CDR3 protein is CASTPLLSDQPQHF. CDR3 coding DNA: TGTGCCAGCACACCCCTGCTGAGTGATCAGCCCCAGCATTTT.

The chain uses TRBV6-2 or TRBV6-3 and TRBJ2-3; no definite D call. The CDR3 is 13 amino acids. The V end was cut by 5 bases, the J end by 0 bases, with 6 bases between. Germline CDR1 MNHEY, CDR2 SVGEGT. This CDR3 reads CASSKTSTDTQYF. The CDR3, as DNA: TGTGCCAGCAGTAAGACAAGCACAGATACGCAGTATTTT.

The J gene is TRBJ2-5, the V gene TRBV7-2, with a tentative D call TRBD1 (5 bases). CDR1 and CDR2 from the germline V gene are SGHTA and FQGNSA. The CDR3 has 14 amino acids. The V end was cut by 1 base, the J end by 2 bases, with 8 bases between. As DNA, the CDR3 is TGTGCCAGCAGCTTAGTCCACAGGCAAGAGACCCAGTACTTC. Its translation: CASSLVHRQETQYF.

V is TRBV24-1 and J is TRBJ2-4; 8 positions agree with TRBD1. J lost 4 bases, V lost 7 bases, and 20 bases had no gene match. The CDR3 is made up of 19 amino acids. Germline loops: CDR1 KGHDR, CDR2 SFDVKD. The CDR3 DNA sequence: TGTGCCACCAGAGAGAAGACAAAACAGGGGGGACGGGGAAAAAACATTCAGTACTTC. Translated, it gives CATREKTKQGGRGKNIQYF.

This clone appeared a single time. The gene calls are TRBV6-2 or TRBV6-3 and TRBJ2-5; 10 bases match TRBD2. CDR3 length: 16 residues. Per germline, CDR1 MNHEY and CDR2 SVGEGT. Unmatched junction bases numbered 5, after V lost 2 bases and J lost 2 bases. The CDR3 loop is CASSYEAGGFQETQYF. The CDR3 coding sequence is TGTGCCAGCAGTTACGAAGCGGGGGGGTTTCAAGAGACCCAGTACTTC.

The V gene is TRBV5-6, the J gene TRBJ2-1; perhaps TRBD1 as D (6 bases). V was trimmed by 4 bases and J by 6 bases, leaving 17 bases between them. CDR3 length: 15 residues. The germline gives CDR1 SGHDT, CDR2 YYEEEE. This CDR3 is CASSNTGFFSNEQFF. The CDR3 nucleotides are TGTGCCAGCAGCAACACAGGGTTCTTCTCCAATGAGCAGTTCTTC.

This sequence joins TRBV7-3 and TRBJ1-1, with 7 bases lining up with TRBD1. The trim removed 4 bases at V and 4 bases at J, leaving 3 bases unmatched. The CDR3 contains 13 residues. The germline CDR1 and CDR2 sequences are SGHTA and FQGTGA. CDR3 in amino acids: CASSSDRFTEAFF. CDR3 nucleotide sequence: TGTGCCAGCAGCTCGGACAGGTTCACTGAAGCTTTCTTT.

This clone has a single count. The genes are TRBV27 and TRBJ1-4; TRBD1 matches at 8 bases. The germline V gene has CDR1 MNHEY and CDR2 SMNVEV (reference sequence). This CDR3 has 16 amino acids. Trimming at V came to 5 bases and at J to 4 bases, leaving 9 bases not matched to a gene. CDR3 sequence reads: CASSPYRQGINEKLFF. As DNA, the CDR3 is TGTGCCAGCAGTCCCTATCGACAGGGGATTAATGAAAAACTGTTTTTT.

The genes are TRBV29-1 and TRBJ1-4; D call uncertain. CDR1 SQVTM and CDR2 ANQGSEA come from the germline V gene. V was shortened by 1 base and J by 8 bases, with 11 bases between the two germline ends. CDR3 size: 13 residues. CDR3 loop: CSVEVAGGEKLFF. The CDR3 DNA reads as TGCAGCGTTGAAGTGGCGGGAGGAGAAAAACTGTTTTTT.

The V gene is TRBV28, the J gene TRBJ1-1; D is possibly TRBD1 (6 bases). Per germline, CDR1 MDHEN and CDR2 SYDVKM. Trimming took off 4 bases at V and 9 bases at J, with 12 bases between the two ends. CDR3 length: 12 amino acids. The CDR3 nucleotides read TGTGCCAGCAGTTCCGGGGGGCTTAAAGCTTTCTTT. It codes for CASSSGGLKAFF.

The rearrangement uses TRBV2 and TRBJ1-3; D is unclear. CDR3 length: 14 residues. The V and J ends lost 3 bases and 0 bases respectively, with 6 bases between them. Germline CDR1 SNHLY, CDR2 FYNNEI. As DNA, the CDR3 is TGTGCCAGCAGTGAGGGCCGCTCTGGAAACACCATATATTTT. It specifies CASSEGRSGNTIYF.

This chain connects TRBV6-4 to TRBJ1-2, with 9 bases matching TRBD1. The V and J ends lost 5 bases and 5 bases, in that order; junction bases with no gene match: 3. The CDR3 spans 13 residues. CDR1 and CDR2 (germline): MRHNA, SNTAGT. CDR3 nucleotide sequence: TGTGCCAGCAGTCGGGGACAGGGATATGGCTACACCTTC. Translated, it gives CASSRGQGYGYTF.

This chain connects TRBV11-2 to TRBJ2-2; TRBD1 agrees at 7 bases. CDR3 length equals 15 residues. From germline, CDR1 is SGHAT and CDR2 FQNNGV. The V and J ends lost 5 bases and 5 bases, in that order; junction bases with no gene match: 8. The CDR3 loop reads CASSVPGQITGELFF. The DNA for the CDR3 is TGTGCCAGCAGCGTTCCGGGACAGATAACCGGGGAGCTGTTTTTT. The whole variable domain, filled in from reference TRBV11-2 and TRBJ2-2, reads EAGVAQSPRYKIIEKRQSVAFWCNPISGHATLYWYQQILGQGPKLLIQFQNNGVVDDSQLPKDRFSAERLKGVDSTLKIQPAKLEDSAVYLCASSVPGQITGELFFGEGSRLTVL.

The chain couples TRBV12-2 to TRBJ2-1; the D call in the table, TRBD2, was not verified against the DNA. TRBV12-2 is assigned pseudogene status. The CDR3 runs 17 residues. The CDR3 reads CASRPMTGESSYNEQFF. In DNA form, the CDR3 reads TGTGCAAGTCGCCCCATGACTGGGGAGAGCTCCTACAATGAGCAGTTCTTC.

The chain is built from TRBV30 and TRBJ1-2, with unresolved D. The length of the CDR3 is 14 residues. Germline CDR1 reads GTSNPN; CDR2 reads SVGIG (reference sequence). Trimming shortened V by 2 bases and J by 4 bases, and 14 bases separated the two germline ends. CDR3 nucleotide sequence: TGTGCCTGGAGTCCGTCTATTAAATTCTATGGCTACACCTTC. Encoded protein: CAWSPSIKFYGYTF. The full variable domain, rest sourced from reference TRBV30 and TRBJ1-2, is SQTIHQWPATLVQPVGSPLSLECTVEGTSNPNLYWYRQAAGRGLQLLFYSVGIGQISSEVPQNLSASRPQDRQFILSSKKLLLSDSGFYLCAWSPSIKFYGYTFGSGTRLTVV.

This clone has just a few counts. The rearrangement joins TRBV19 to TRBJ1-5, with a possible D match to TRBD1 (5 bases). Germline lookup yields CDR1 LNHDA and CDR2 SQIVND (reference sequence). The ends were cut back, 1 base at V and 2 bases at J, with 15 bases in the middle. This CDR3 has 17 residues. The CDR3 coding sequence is TGTGCCAGTAGTATAGGACCCGTTGGGGGGGGCAATCAGCCCCAGCATTTT. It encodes CASSIGPVGGGNQPQHF.

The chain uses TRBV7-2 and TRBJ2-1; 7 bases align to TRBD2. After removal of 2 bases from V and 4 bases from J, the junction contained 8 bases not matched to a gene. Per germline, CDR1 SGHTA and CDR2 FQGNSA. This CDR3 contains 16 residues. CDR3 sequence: CASSLTLSGVYNEQFF. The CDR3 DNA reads TGTGCCAGCAGCTTAACGCTGAGCGGGGTATACAATGAGCAGTTCTTC.